The 3 T cell receptor beta chains listed next were all sequenced from one sample in a study of T cells in Graves' hyperthyroidism and ophthalmopathy. Amplification of TCR beta CDR3 regions used RNA as the template. First-round RT-PCR targeting the TCR CDR3 was performed with the HTBI primer set. TCRdb fed the multiplex PCR reads into MiXCR, producing one record per CDR3 protein. This sample has around 620,000 distinct CDR3 sequences, with around 15% found just once. The sample consisted of blood. The receptors shown here come from a young woman with Graves' hyperthyroidism.

The CDR3 bases are TGTGCCAGCGGGGCAGGCAATAATTCACCCCTCCACTTT. Its protein product is CASGAGNNSPLHF. The chain uses TRBV11-2 and TRBJ1-6; possibly TRBD1 for D (5 bases). This CDR3 comprises 13 residues. With 8 bases removed from V and 5 bases from J, the gap between germline ends came to 10 bases. The germline V gene encodes CDR1 SGHAT and CDR2 FQNNGV. The full variable domain, completed using reference TRBV11-2 and TRBJ1-6, is EAGVAQSPRYKIIEKRQSVAFWCNPISGHATLYWYQQILGQGPKLLIQFQNNGVVDDSQLPKDRFSAERLKGVDSTLKIQPAKLEDSAVYLCASGAGNNSPLHFGNGTRLTVT.

The V and J genes are TRBV15 and TRBJ2-6; TRBD1 agrees at 8 bases. Per the germline V gene, CDR1 is LNHNV and CDR2 is YYDKDF (reference sequence). The CDR3 runs 15 residues. The CDR3: CAAAGGGSGANVLTF. DNA for the CDR3: TGTGCGGCTGCAGGGGGCGGCTCTGGGGCCAACGTCCTGACTTTC.

This clonotype showed up many times. This chain connects TRBV6-1 to TRBJ1-1, with unresolved D. V was cut by 2 bases and J by 3 bases, with 7 bases left in between. The CDR3 spans 13 residues. Germline CDR1 is MNHNS and CDR2 is SASEGT. Here the CDR3 reads CASSEMRDTEAFF. The CDR3 bases are TGTGCCAGCAGTGAAATGAGGGACACTGAAGCTTTCTTT.